The 13 T cell receptor beta chains below were found in one sample sequenced in a study of blood T cell repertoires in COVID-19. Measured with immunoSEQ multiplex PCR; TCRdb has only the in-frame clones, and not every one. Among over 35,000 clones, about 92% were seen once, and the ten largest hold around 20%. Input material: peripheral blood. The receptors stem from a man in his 70s with active COVID-19.

The genes are TRBV7-3 and TRBJ2-7; TRBD1 matches 7 bases. The CDR3 spans 14 residues. Germline CDR1 SGHTA, CDR2 FQGTGA. V lost 1 base to trimming and J lost 5 bases; unmatched junction nucleotides: 5. CDR3 amino acids: CASSLRGGRDEQYF. In DNA, the CDR3 is TGTGCCAGCAGCTTAAGAGGGGGCAGGGACGAGCAGTACTTC.

J is TRBJ2-7 and V is TRBV19; D not resolved. The V gene lost 3 bases and the J gene lost 6 bases, with 15 bases spanning the gap. CDR1 LNHDA and CDR2 SQIVND come from the germline V gene (reference sequence). There are 14 residues in the CDR3. CDR3 sequence: CASSIRRSMGEQYF. The CDR3 DNA follows: TGTGCCAGTAGTATTCGAAGGAGTATGGGCGAGCAGTACTTC.

J is TRBJ1-4 and V is TRBV4-3; a weak D match, TRBD1 (6 bases). CDR3 size: 12 residues. Germline assignment: CDR1 LGHNA and CDR2 YSLEER. Trimming stripped 4 bases from V and 11 bases from J, with 11 bases between. CDR3 in amino acids: CASSREGGKLFF. CDR3 coding DNA: TGCGCCAGCAGCCGTGAGGGGGGGAAACTGTTTTTT.

This clone has a handful of counts. This CDR3 reads CASSLRGPSYEQYF. Here the CDR3 DNA reads TGTGCCAGCAGTTTACGGGGTCCTTCCTACGAGCAGTACTTC. The rearrangement uses TRBV27 and TRBJ2-7; tentatively, D is TRBD2 (5 bases). The CDR3 extends over 14 amino acids. Germline lookup yields CDR1 MNHEY and CDR2 SMNVEV (reference sequence). Trimming cost V 2 bases and J 1 base, with 9 bases left between them.

This clone was recorded only once. V and J are TRBV7-2 and TRBJ2-3; D not resolved. CDR3 length: 13 amino acids. The V and J ends lost 1 base and 10 bases respectively, with 12 bases between them. Germline V gene lookup returns CDR1 SGHTA and CDR2 FQGNSA. CDR3 sequence: CASSLDNSRAQYF. The CDR3 DNA is TGTGCCAGCAGCTTAGATAATAGTCGAGCGCAGTATTTT.

This clone was picked up one time. The chain employs TRBV6-1 and TRBJ2-2, with TRBD2 matching 11 bases. V was pared by 4 bases and J by 5 bases, with 12 bases of the junction left unmatched. The CDR3 spans 18 residues. Germline CDR1 MNHNS, CDR2 SASEGT. CDR3 in amino acids: CASSAPAGLAAWTGELFF. CDR3 nucleotides: TGTGCCAGCAGTGCCCCAGCGGGACTAGCGGCCTGGACCGGGGAGCTGTTTTTT.

The chain combines TRBV19 with TRBJ1-1, with D maybe TRBD1 (6 bases). CDR3 length: 14 amino acids. Trimming removed 4 bases at V and 0 bases at J, with 9 bases between. CDR1 and CDR2 (germline): LNHDA, SQIVND (reference sequence). DNA of the CDR3: TGTGCCAGTAGTACTCAGGGGTTGAACACTGAAGCTTTCTTT. Its protein is CASSTQGLNTEAFF.

The chain carries TRBV6-5 and TRBJ1-5; TRBD1 matches 7 bases. CDR3 length: 15 residues. The V and J ends lost 4 bases and 3 bases, in that order; junction bases with no gene match: 6. Germline CDR1 and CDR2: MNHEY and SVGAGI. CDR3 residues: CASSSDRRNNQPQHF. The CDR3 coding sequence is TGTGCCAGCAGTTCGGACAGGAGGAACAATCAGCCCCAGCATTTT.

CDR3 protein: CASRPQGAGGELFF. In DNA form, the CDR3 reads TGTGCCAGCAGACCACAGGGGGCGGGCGGGGAGCTGTTTTTT. The chain couples TRBV28 to TRBJ2-2; TRBD1 matches 9 bases. The V segment lost 6 bases and the J segment 7 bases; nucleotides outside the gene matches: 6. This CDR3 is built from 14 residues. Germline V gene lookup returns CDR1 MDHEN and CDR2 SYDVKM.

This clone has only one observation. The chain's CDR3 is CASSLVGAYNEKLFF. Written as DNA, the CDR3 is TGCGCCAGCAGCTTGGTGGGGGCTTACAATGAAAAACTGTTTTTT. The gene calls are TRBV5-1 and TRBJ1-4; a possible D gene is TRBD1 (6 bases). V was cut by 0 bases and J by 5 bases, with 11 bases left in between. The CDR3 length is 15 residues. Germline assignment: CDR1 SGHRS and CDR2 YFSETQ.

The genes are TRBV30 and TRBJ2-7, with 7 bases fitting TRBD1. The CDR3 extends over 13 amino acids. The germline CDR1 and CDR2 sequences are GTSNPN and SVGIG (reference sequence). The chain's CDR3 is CALNRGEAYEQYF. For the CDR3, the DNA is TGTGCGCTTAACAGGGGCGAAGCCTACGAGCAGTACTTC.

CDR3 DNA: TGTGCCAGCAGCCGCCGAACCGGGACTAGCGGGAGCTCCTACGAGCAGTACTTC. This sequence encodes CASSRRTGTSGSSYEQYF. V usage is TRBV7-2 and J usage is TRBJ2-7; 14 bases fit TRBD2. The CDR3 loop spans 18 amino acids. J gave up 0 bases and V 5 bases, and 9 bases lay outside the gene matches. Per the germline V gene, CDR1 is SGHTA and CDR2 is FQGNSA.

V and J are TRBV14 and TRBJ1-4, with TRBD1 identical over 7 bases. The ends lost 2 bases at V and 5 bases at J; junction bases unmatched: 2. This CDR3 is 14 amino acids long. The germline V gene encodes CDR1 SGHDN and CDR2 FVKESK. The CDR3 coding sequence is TGTGCCAGCAGCCAACTACAGGGGAATGAAAAACTGTTTTTT. As protein: CASSQLQGNEKLFF. Supplemented by reference TRBV14 and TRBJ1-4, the full variable domain reads EAGVTQFPSHSVIEKGQTVTLRCDPISGHDNLYWYRRVMGKEIKFLLHFVKESKQDESGMPNNRFLAERTGGTYSTLKVQPAELEDSGVYFCASSQLQGNEKLFFGSGTQLSVL.